The clone carrying this T cell receptor beta chain was detected only once. The target antigen is unknown. TCRdb keeps only in-frame clones here, not all; method: immunoSEQ multiplex PCR. In the table there are approximately 77,000 clones, more than 80% of which are singletons. Prior autoimmune disease or systemic immunosuppression barred patients. The sample is drawn from a study of OX40 agonist ivuxolimab in advanced cancers. Study-level background: Patients treated during dose escalation were battling hepatocellular carcinoma, melanoma, renal cell or head and neck cancer. Aged roughly 23 to 79 with a mean of roughly 63 years, they were around 79% male.

Study-level points and caveats: On average, a greater number of expanded clones characterised CD8+ T cells relative to CD4+.

The sequence derives from an adult with an advanced solid tumor such as melanoma, head and neck, liver or kidney cancer. Sample: CD4+ or CD8+ T cells sorted from blood, taken in a trial of the OX40 agonist ivuxolimab.

The CDR3 spells CASSPTAGQETQYF. DNA for the CDR3: TGTGCCAGCTCACCAACCGCGGGGCAAGAGACCCAGTACTTC. V and J are TRBV18 and TRBJ2-5, with D perhaps TRBD2 (6 bases). Germline-derived CDR1 and CDR2 are KGHSH and LQKENI. V lost 2 bases and J lost 2, with 9 bases in between. This CDR3 contains 14 residues. Combining the CDR3 with reference TRBV18 and TRBJ2-5 gives the whole variable domain NAGVMQNPRHLVRRRGQEARLRCSPMKGHSHVYWYRQLPEEGLKFMVYLQKENIIDESGMPKERFSAEFPKEGPSILRIQQVVRGDSAAYFCASSPTAGQETQYFGPGTRLLVL.